Listed below are T cell receptor beta chains from one sample, sequenced in a study of CD8 T cells in Susac syndrome. From the immunoSEQ multiplex PCR reads, TCRdb called clonotypes with MiXCR, one entry per CDR3 protein. The sample includes 110,000 to 150,000 distinct CDR3 sequences, nearly 97% of them seen just once. The sequenced sample was CD4+ T cells from PBMCs. Every receptor here comes from a human donor with Susac syndrome. Each CDR3 is given with its conserved first and last residue. A D gene is named only where the DNA matches it firmly. Clone size is not always given. Where it is, it says once, few, many or a class for expanded clones.

CDR3 protein: CASSLLAYYNEQFF
CDR3 DNA: TGTGCCAGCAGCTTATTGGCTTACTACAATGAGCAGTTCTTC
J gene: TRBJ2-1
clone size: NA
D gene: NA
V gene: TRBV7-9
CDR3 length: 14

CDR3 protein: CSTTKGLDADTQYF
CDR3 DNA: TGCAGCACGACTAAGGGACTAGATGCAGATACGCAGTATTTT
J gene: TRBJ2-3
clone size: NA
D gene: TRBD2
V gene: TRBV29-1
CDR3 length: 14

CDR3 protein: CASSPFGRGETQYF
CDR3 DNA: TGTGCCAGCAGCCCCTTCGGGAGGGGGGAGACCCAGTACTTC
J gene: TRBJ2-5
clone size: NA
D gene: TRBD2
V gene: TRBV7-3
CDR3 length: 14

CDR3 protein: CASRGLRTQETQYF
CDR3 DNA: TGTGCCAGCAGGGGCCTTCGGACACAAGAGACCCAGTACTTC
J gene: TRBJ2-5
clone size: NA
D gene: NA
V gene: TRBV6-1
CDR3 length: 14

CDR3 protein: CASSPYQDRTEAFF
CDR3 DNA: TGTGCCAGCAGTCCCTATCAGGATAGGACTGAAGCTTTCTTT
J gene: TRBJ1-1
clone size: NA
D gene: NA
V gene: TRBV2
CDR3 length: 14

CDR3 protein: CASSLDRVVAKNIQYF
CDR3 DNA: TGCGCCAGCAGCCTGGACAGGGTAGTGGCCAAAAACATTCAGTACTTC
J gene: TRBJ2-4
clone size: NA
D gene: TRBD1
V gene: TRBV5-1
CDR3 length: 16

CDR3 protein: CASSLASYFGQPQHF
CDR3 DNA: TGTGCCAGCAGTTTAGCGTCATATTTCGGGCAGCCCCAGCATTTT
J gene: TRBJ1-5
clone size: NA
D gene: NA
V gene: TRBV12-3/TRBV12-4
CDR3 length: 15

CDR3 protein: CSARDRVGAFNEQFF
CDR3 DNA: TGCAGTGCTAGAGATCGAGTGGGAGCATTCAATGAGCAGTTCTTC
J gene: TRBJ2-1
clone size: NA
D gene: NA
V gene: TRBV20-1
CDR3 length: 15

CDR3 protein: CASSRDRGAEAKNIQYF
CDR3 DNA: TGTGCCAGCAGTCGGGACAGGGGAGCGGAGGCCAAAAACATTCAGTACTTC
J gene: TRBJ2-4
clone size: NA
D gene: TRBD1
V gene: TRBV28
CDR3 length: 17

CDR3 protein: CASDLTGANTGELFF
CDR3 DNA: TGTGCCAGCGACCTTACAGGGGCAAACACCGGGGAGCTGTTTTTT
J gene: TRBJ2-2
clone size: NA
D gene: TRBD1
V gene: TRBV2
CDR3 length: 15

CDR3 protein: CAEGGPYGNTIYF
CDR3 DNA: TGTGCCGAGGGGGGTCCCTATGGAAACACCATATATTTT
J gene: TRBJ1-3
clone size: NA
D gene: NA
V gene: TRBV24-1
CDR3 length: 13

CDR3 protein: CASSLGPGLAGASTDTQYF
CDR3 DNA: TGCGCCAGCAGCTTGGGACCGGGACTAGCGGGAGCGTCGACAGATACGCAGTATTTT
J gene: TRBJ2-3
clone size: NA
D gene: TRBD2
V gene: TRBV5-1
CDR3 length: 19

CDR3 protein: CAWSRDSHQPQHF
CDR3 DNA: TGTGCCTGGAGTAGGGACAGCCATCAGCCCCAGCATTTT
J gene: TRBJ1-5
clone size: NA
D gene: TRBD1
V gene: TRBV30
CDR3 length: 13

CDR3 protein: CASSLDRSNEQYF
CDR3 DNA: TGTGCCAGCAGCTTAGATAGGTCAAACGAGCAGTACTTC
J gene: TRBJ2-7
clone size: NA
D gene: NA
V gene: TRBV11-2
CDR3 length: 13

CDR3 protein: CSARGSTEAFF
CDR3 DNA: TGCAGTGCTAGAGGGAGCACTGAAGCTTTCTTT
J gene: TRBJ1-1
clone size: NA
D gene: NA
V gene: TRBV20-1
CDR3 length: 11

CDR3 protein: CASSLGGYGYTF
CDR3 DNA: TGTGCCAGCAGCTTGGGGGGCTATGGCTACACCTTC
J gene: TRBJ1-2
clone size: few
D gene: NA
V gene: TRBV5-6
CDR3 length: 12

CDR3 protein: CASSSQGGVGELFF
CDR3 DNA: TGTGCCAGCAGTTCTCAGGGTGGGGTCGGGGAGCTGTTTTTT
J gene: TRBJ2-2
clone size: NA
D gene: NA
V gene: TRBV12-3/TRBV12-4
CDR3 length: 14

CDR3 protein: CSAGGAGVRQETQYF
CDR3 DNA: TGCAGTGCTGGGGGAGCGGGAGTTCGCCAAGAGACCCAGTACTTC
J gene: TRBJ2-5
clone size: NA
D gene: TRBD2
V gene: TRBV20-1
CDR3 length: 15

CDR3 protein: CASSQEGTSQPYEQYF
CDR3 DNA: TGCGCCAGCAGCCAAGAGGGGACTAGCCAACCCTACGAGCAGTACTTC
J gene: TRBJ2-7
clone size: once
D gene: TRBD2
V gene: TRBV4-1
CDR3 length: 16

CDR3 protein: CSVGTPGDYGYTF
CDR3 DNA: TGCAGCGTTGGGACCCCGGGGGACTATGGCTACACCTTC
J gene: TRBJ1-2
clone size: NA
D gene: NA
V gene: TRBV29-1
CDR3 length: 13

CDR3 protein: CASSPRLADEQFF
CDR3 DNA: TGTGCCAGCAGCCCCCGACTAGCAGATGAGCAGTTCTTC
J gene: TRBJ2-1
clone size: NA
D gene: NA
V gene: TRBV21-1
CDR3 length: 13

CDR3 protein: CASSERGKLFF
CDR3 DNA: TGTGCCAGCAGTGAACGGGGAAAACTGTTTTTT
J gene: TRBJ1-4
clone size: NA
D gene: NA
V gene: TRBV25-1
CDR3 length: 11

CDR3 protein: CASSWEQGAVSGANVLTF
CDR3 DNA: TGCGCCAGCAGCTGGGAACAGGGGGCCGTCTCTGGGGCCAACGTCCTGACTTTC
J gene: TRBJ2-6
clone size: NA
D gene: TRBD1
V gene: TRBV5-1
CDR3 length: 18

CDR3 protein: CASTLTGTANEKLFF
CDR3 DNA: TGTGCCAGCACCCTTACCGGGACAGCTAATGAAAAACTGTTTTTT
J gene: TRBJ1-4
clone size: NA
D gene: TRBD1
V gene: TRBV28
CDR3 length: 15

CDR3 protein: CASSLGQPQHF
CDR3 DNA: TGTGCCAGCAGTTTGGGTCAGCCCCAGCATTTT
J gene: TRBJ1-5
clone size: few
D gene: NA
V gene: TRBV12-3/TRBV12-4
CDR3 length: 11

CDR3 protein: CASSQTRGWIGELFF
CDR3 DNA: TGTGCCAGCAGCCAGACCAGGGGGTGGATCGGGGAGCTGTTTTTT
J gene: TRBJ2-2
clone size: NA
D gene: TRBD1
V gene: TRBV3-1
CDR3 length: 15

CDR3 protein: CASSAFYGAGELFF
CDR3 DNA: TGTGCCAGCAGCGCCTTCTACGGTGCTGGGGAGCTGTTTTTT
J gene: TRBJ2-2
clone size: NA
D gene: NA
V gene: TRBV9
CDR3 length: 14

CDR3 protein: CASSQVGSHEQFF
CDR3 DNA: TGTGCCAGCAGCCAAGTCGGGAGCCATGAGCAGTTCTTC
J gene: TRBJ2-1
clone size: NA
D gene: NA
V gene: TRBV3-1
CDR3 length: 13

CDR3 protein: CASSGTGTTGELFF
CDR3 DNA: TGTGCCAGCAGCGGGACAGGGACCACCGGGGAGCTGTTTTTT
J gene: TRBJ2-2
clone size: NA
D gene: TRBD1
V gene: TRBV5-6
CDR3 length: 14

CDR3 protein: CASRLVGADTQYF
CDR3 DNA: TGTGCCAGCAGACTAGTGGGGGCAGATACGCAGTATTTT
J gene: TRBJ2-3
clone size: NA
D gene: NA
V gene: TRBV7-2
CDR3 length: 13

CDR3 protein: CASSERGSGELFF
CDR3 DNA: TGCGCCAGCAGCGAGCGGGGTTCCGGGGAGCTGTTTTTT
J gene: TRBJ2-2
clone size: NA
D gene: TRBD2
V gene: TRBV5-1
CDR3 length: 13

CDR3 protein: CASSPNLRYGYTF
CDR3 DNA: TGTGCCAGCTCTCCGAATCTCAGATATGGCTACACCTTC
J gene: TRBJ1-2
clone size: NA
D gene: NA
V gene: TRBV18
CDR3 length: 13

CDR3 protein: CASSPFSGRSSYEQYF
CDR3 DNA: TGTGCCAGCAGCCCCTTTAGCGGGAGGTCCTCCTACGAGCAGTACTTC
J gene: TRBJ2-7
clone size: NA
D gene: TRBD2
V gene: TRBV7-6
CDR3 length: 16

CDR3 protein: CASSLVGVGDTEAFF
CDR3 DNA: TGTGCCAGCAGCTTAGTGGGGGTAGGGGACACTGAAGCTTTCTTT
J gene: TRBJ1-1
clone size: NA
D gene: NA
V gene: TRBV7-2
CDR3 length: 15

CDR3 protein: CASSPLQGQETQYF
CDR3 DNA: TGTGCCAGCTCACCCCTACAGGGACAAGAGACCCAGTACTTC
J gene: TRBJ2-5
clone size: NA
D gene: NA
V gene: TRBV18
CDR3 length: 14

CDR3 protein: CSARDSQIFSYEQYF
CDR3 DNA: TGCAGCGCACGGGACAGCCAAATCTTTTCCTACGAGCAGTACTTC
J gene: TRBJ2-7
clone size: NA
D gene: TRBD1
V gene: TRBV29-1
CDR3 length: 15

CDR3 protein: CASSVTANTEAFF
CDR3 DNA: TGTGCCAGCAGCGTGACGGCGAACACTGAAGCTTTCTTT
J gene: TRBJ1-1
clone size: few
D gene: NA
V gene: TRBV9
CDR3 length: 13

CDR3 protein: CASSQLAGGSEQYF
CDR3 DNA: TGTGCCAGCAGTCAACTAGCGGGAGGTAGCGAGCAGTACTTC
J gene: TRBJ2-7
clone size: NA
D gene: TRBD2
V gene: TRBV25-1
CDR3 length: 14

CDR3 protein: CASSLLGFQETQYF
CDR3 DNA: TGTGCCAGCAGTTTACTAGGATTTCAAGAGACCCAGTACTTC
J gene: TRBJ2-5
clone size: NA
D gene: NA
V gene: TRBV28
CDR3 length: 14

CDR3 protein: CASSLRGPRKNEQYF
CDR3 DNA: TGTGCCAGCAGCTTGAGGGGGCCCCGAAAGAACGAGCAGTACTTC
J gene: TRBJ2-7
clone size: NA
D gene: TRBD1
V gene: TRBV5-6
CDR3 length: 15

CDR3 protein: CASSQVKYQETQYF
CDR3 DNA: TGCGCCAGCAGCCAAGTAAAGTACCAAGAGACCCAGTACTTC
J gene: TRBJ2-5
clone size: NA
D gene: NA
V gene: TRBV4-1
CDR3 length: 14

CDR3 protein: CASSQSGPYNEQFF
CDR3 DNA: TGTGCCAGCAGCCAATCCGGGCCCTACAATGAGCAGTTCTTC
J gene: TRBJ2-1
clone size: NA
D gene: NA
V gene: TRBV7-8
CDR3 length: 14

CDR3 protein: CSVELRTSYEQYF
CDR3 DNA: TGCAGCGTTGAGCTCCGGACTTCCTACGAGCAGTACTTC
J gene: TRBJ2-7
clone size: NA
D gene: NA
V gene: TRBV29-1
CDR3 length: 13

CDR3 protein: CASSQMGTGKLFF
CDR3 DNA: TGTGCCAGCAGCCAAATGGGGACAGGAAAACTGTTTTTT
J gene: TRBJ1-4
clone size: NA
D gene: TRBD1
V gene: TRBV3-1
CDR3 length: 13

CDR3 protein: CASSFPGGNTGELFF
CDR3 DNA: TGCGCCAGCAGCTTCCCAGGGGGGAACACCGGGGAGCTGTTTTTT
J gene: TRBJ2-2
clone size: NA
D gene: TRBD1
V gene: TRBV5-1
CDR3 length: 15

CDR3 protein: CASSGGGKEDTQYF
CDR3 DNA: TGCGCCAGCAGCGGGGGCGGGAAGGAAGATACGCAGTATTTT
J gene: TRBJ2-3
clone size: NA
D gene: NA
V gene: TRBV5-1
CDR3 length: 14

CDR3 protein: CASSLMGSRKETQYF
CDR3 DNA: TGTGCCAGCAGCTTAATGGGGTCCAGGAAAGAGACCCAGTACTTC
J gene: TRBJ2-5
clone size: NA
D gene: NA
V gene: TRBV5-8
CDR3 length: 15

CDR3 protein: CSVEDPHRDTEAFF
CDR3 DNA: TGCAGCGTTGAAGATCCCCACAGGGACACTGAAGCTTTCTTT
J gene: TRBJ1-1
clone size: NA
D gene: NA
V gene: TRBV29-1
CDR3 length: 14

CDR3 protein: CASSQGIGRNEQFF
CDR3 DNA: TGTGCCAGCAGCCAAGGAATCGGACGGAATGAGCAGTTCTTC
J gene: TRBJ2-1
clone size: NA
D gene: NA
V gene: TRBV4-2
CDR3 length: 14

CDR3 protein: CASSFRSSNTEAFF
CDR3 DNA: TGTGCCAGTAGTTTTCGTTCATCGAACACTGAAGCTTTCTTT
J gene: TRBJ1-1
clone size: NA
D gene: NA
V gene: TRBV19
CDR3 length: 14

CDR3 protein: CASSPRHNYGYTF
CDR3 DNA: TGTGCCAGCAGCCCTCGACACAACTATGGCTACACCTTC
J gene: TRBJ1-2
clone size: NA
D gene: NA
V gene: TRBV5-6
CDR3 length: 13

CDR3 protein: CASSLNRETQYF
CDR3 DNA: TGTGCCAGCAGTCTCAACAGGGAGACCCAGTACTTC
J gene: TRBJ2-5
clone size: NA
D gene: NA
V gene: TRBV12-3/TRBV12-4
CDR3 length: 12

CDR3 protein: CASSECDRESNTIYF
CDR3 DNA: TGTGCCAGCAGTGAGTGTGACAGGGAAAGTAACACCATATATTTT
J gene: TRBJ1-3
clone size: NA
D gene: TRBD1
V gene: TRBV25-1
CDR3 length: 15

CDR3 protein: CATYTVVTEAFF
CDR3 DNA: TGTGCCACCTACACGGTCGTCACTGAAGCTTTCTTT
J gene: TRBJ1-1
clone size: NA
D gene: NA
V gene: TRBV24-1
CDR3 length: 12

CDR3 protein: CASSTQPEINSPLHF
CDR3 DNA: TGTGCCAGTAGTACCCAGCCAGAAATTAATTCACCCCTCCACTTT
J gene: TRBJ1-6
clone size: NA
D gene: NA
V gene: TRBV19
CDR3 length: 15

CDR3 protein: CSASGTSGSWEQYF
CDR3 DNA: TGCAGTGCCTCCGGGACTAGCGGGAGTTGGGAGCAGTACTTC
J gene: TRBJ2-7
clone size: NA
D gene: TRBD2
V gene: TRBV20-1
CDR3 length: 14

CDR3 protein: CSVATSGDTDTQYF
CDR3 DNA: TGCAGCGTCGCAACTAGCGGGGACACAGATACGCAGTATTTT
J gene: TRBJ2-3
clone size: NA
D gene: TRBD2
V gene: TRBV29-1
CDR3 length: 14

CDR3 protein: CASIPVGGYGYTF
CDR3 DNA: TGTGCCAGCATCCCCGTGGGAGGCTATGGCTACACCTTC
J gene: TRBJ1-2
clone size: once
D gene: NA
V gene: TRBV7-9
CDR3 length: 13

CDR3 protein: CSVQRGLTSGNTIYF
CDR3 DNA: TGCAGCGTTCAAAGGGGACTTACCTCTGGAAACACCATATATTTT
J gene: TRBJ1-3
clone size: NA
D gene: NA
V gene: TRBV29-1
CDR3 length: 15